Sequencing of this T cell receptor (beta chain) was carried out in a study of blood T cell repertoires in COVID-19. CDR1 is SGHTA and CDR2 is FQGNSA in the germline V gene. The CDR3 contains 15 residues. V lost 4 bases and J lost 0; bases outside the gene matches: 3. TCRdb's copy holds only in-frame clones and misses some; the assay was immunoSEQ multiplex PCR. This sample yields 100,000 to 150,000 clones, of which roughly 84% are seen a single time; 3.5% to 4% belongs to the top ten. As regards this clone: Other nucleotide sequences in the sample specify the same CDR3.

Sequencing was carried out using PBMCs or T cells enriched from blood (not recorded which). The source of this sequence is a woman aged 30 to 39 who had recovered from COVID-19. J is TRBJ2-7 and V is TRBV7-2; the match to TRBD1 covers 10 bases. The CDR3 here is CASSSRTGGSYEQYF. CDR3 bases: TGTGCCAGCAGCTCAAGGACAGGGGGCTCCTACGAGCAGTACTTC.